Here is one TCR beta chain with its context. This specimen comes from a study of blood T cell repertoires in COVID-19. TCRdb's copy holds only in-frame clones and misses some; the assay was immunoSEQ multiplex PCR. The sample has a few hundred thousand clones; 70% to 90% are singletons. The V and J ends lost 5 bases and 0 bases respectively, with 8 bases between them. The germline gives CDR1 SGHTA, CDR2 FQGTGA. The CDR3 sequence is 13 residues long. The TCR comes from a middle-aged woman who had recovered from COVID-19. Sample: peripheral blood. The rearrangement links TRBV7-3 to TRBJ2-7; the D gene is possibly TRBD1 (5 bases). DNA for the CDR3: TGTGCCAGCAGCCGGACATCCTCCTACGAGCAGTACTTC. This sequence encodes CASSRTSSYEQYF.